A single T cell receptor beta chain is shown here with its context. Since the library was made to target alpha chains, this beta chain is a stray read and its abundance is not meaningful. The junction had 8 bases not matched to a gene; V was cut back by 3 bases and J by 5 bases. The CDR3 runs to 15 residues. Germline V gives CDR1 SGHTA, CDR2 FQGNSA. This record belongs to a study of spatial heterogeneity in lung cancer. Study background: Detected sequences consistently included more beta-chain ones than alpha-chain ones. The mean occurrence of each unique TCR and UMI combination in raw reads exceeded eight.

The time point denotes: sample taken at primary tumor resection. Whole RNA came from tumor, nontumor lung or frozen PBMC and was sequenced without being sorted. Untreated early-stage non-small cell lung cancer patients, around 70 in total, were the donors. Every individual TCR cDNA molecule carried its own unique molecular identifier, which allowed correction of PCR and sequencing errors. MiXCR, applied by TCRdb to the 5' RACE reads, yields one record per CDR3 protein. Seen here are some 4,100 distinct CDR3 sequences, around 25% observed once, and the top ten hold around 23%. The J gene is TRBJ2-3, the V gene TRBV7-2, with 7 bases matching TRBD1. The receptor comes from a female donor with early-stage non-small cell lung cancer. Sequencing used PBMCs, obtained at surgery. The CDR3 here is CASSFRQGDIDTQYF. The DNA of the CDR3 is TGTGCCAGCAGCTTCCGACAGGGCGACATAGATACGCAGTATTTT.